The TCR beta chain under discussion was sequenced for a study of blood T cell repertoires in COVID-19. Study background: Sources were T cells, B-cell-depleted T cells, or PBMCs; the material itself was cDNA or gDNA.

TCRdb's copy holds only in-frame clones and misses some; the assay was immunoSEQ multiplex PCR. The sample has about 150,000 clones, roughly 90% seen once; the top ten hold roughly 4%. The sequenced sample consisted of PBMCs or T cells enriched from blood (not recorded which). The source is a woman aged 40-49 years who had been exposed to COVID-19.

In DNA, the CDR3 is TGTGCCAGCAGCTTAGGGACAGATTTTAACTATGGCTACACCTTC. This codes for CASSLGTDFNYGYTF. The rearrangement uses TRBV5-4 and TRBJ1-2, with 7 bases fitting TRBD1. Germline CDR1 is SGHNT and CDR2 is YYREEE (reference sequence). The CDR3 has 15 amino acids. Trimming at V came to 2 bases and at J to 1 base, leaving 5 bases not matched to a gene.